The 25 T cell receptor beta chains listed next were all sequenced from one sample in a study of identical twins. TCRdb itself ran the 5' RACE reads through MiXCR, one entry per CDR3 protein. This table holds roughly 250,000 distinct CDR3 sequences, approximately 6.8% found once. The same sample was also studied in work on yellow fever vaccine responses in identical twins.

The source material was CD8+ T cells sorted from blood. These receptors all come from a young woman in good health.

V is TRBV28 and J is TRBJ2-1; D unclear. The CDR3 is made up of 15 amino acids. With 2 bases removed from V and 1 base from J, the gap between germline ends came to 9 bases. Germline lookup yields CDR1 MDHEN and CDR2 SYDVKM. Here the CDR3 reads CASSLEYGSYNEQFF. The DNA for the CDR3 is TGTGCCAGCAGTTTAGAGTACGGTTCCTACAATGAGCAGTTCTTC.

This clonotype was observed a handful of times. One junction end does not reproduce the germline sequence, and a read error may be involved. The chain couples TRBV27 to TRBJ2-7, with 7 bases that match TRBD2. Germline CDR1 and CDR2: MNHEY and SMNVEV (reference sequence). The CDR3 sequence is 17 residues long. The CDR3 region is CASSLWVPSGPTYEQYF. DNA for the CDR3: TGTGCCAGCAGCTTATGGGTCCCTAGCGGCCCTACCTACGAGCAGTACTTC.

This clonotype showed up many times. The rearrangement links TRBV21-1 to TRBJ2-2; TRBD2 reflects the table's D call only, with no check against the DNA. TRBV21-1 is recorded as a pseudogene. The CDR3 has 15 amino acids. CDR3 sequence: CASIPGREVTGELFF. The CDR3 DNA follows: TGTGCCAGCATCCCAGGGAGGGAGGTCACCGGGGAGCTGTTTTTT.

This clonotype was detected only a few times. This chain uses TRBV6-1 with TRBJ2-3, with 9 bases aligning to TRBD1. Per germline, CDR1 MNHNS and CDR2 SASEGT. J was trimmed by 4 bases and V by 1 base; bases with no gene match: 0. The CDR3 length is 14 residues. The CDR3 here is CASSEGTGADTQYF. CDR3 coding DNA: TGTGCCAGCAGTGAAGGGACAGGGGCAGATACGCAGTATTTT.

This clonotype was observed a handful of times. The chain carries TRBV27 and TRBJ2-3; D unresolved. The CDR3 is 14 residues long. Germline-derived CDR1 and CDR2 are MNHEY and SMNVEV (reference sequence). V was pared by 5 bases and J by 7 bases, with 16 bases between. CDR3 in amino acids: CASSPRWGLNTQYF. CDR3 nucleotide sequence: TGTGCCAGCAGTCCACGTTGGGGTCTGAATACGCAGTATTTT.

This clonotype was seen only a few times. V is TRBV28 and J is TRBJ2-1; D remains unclear. In germline, CDR1 is MDHEN, CDR2 SYDVKM. This CDR3 is 22 amino acids long. Trimming removed 2 bases from V and 4 bases from J, with 33 bases in between. The CDR3 is CASSLPPASPTHSPSTYNEQFF. DNA of the CDR3: TGTGCCAGCAGTTTACCCCCAGCGAGCCCCACCCACTCCCCTTCCACTTACAATGAGCAGTTCTTC.

The chain recombines TRBV4-1 with TRBJ1-3, with D possibly TRBD1 on 5 matching bases. Germline lookup yields CDR1 MGHRA and CDR2 YSYEKL. CDR3 length: 15 residues. Trimming took 4 bases from V and 3 from J, leaving 13 bases between them. The CDR3 bases are TGCGCCAGCAGCCCCGGGACTGTTGTTGGAAACACCATATATTTT. It specifies CASSPGTVVGNTIYF.

This clonotype was detected a few times. The genes are TRBV2 and TRBJ1-6, with D unresolved. This CDR3 region has 11 residues. CDR1 is SNHLY, CDR2 FYNNEI, per germline. V lost 9 bases to trimming and J lost 6 bases, with 6 bases between them. CDR3 coding DNA: TGTGCCAGTGATGGTAATTCACCCCTCCACTTT. Amino acid sequence: CASDGNSPLHF.

This clonotype has more than one count but fewer than ten. This rearrangement joins TRBV20-1 to TRBJ2-7; a possible D gene is TRBD2 (5 bases). V was clipped by 3 bases and J by 3 bases, with 12 bases between them. The CDR3 runs 13 residues. The V gene's germline CDR1 is DFQATT and CDR2 SNEGSKA (reference sequence). The CDR3 here is CSARGPRDYEQYF. The CDR3 DNA is TGCAGTGCTAGGGGCCCCCGGGACTACGAGCAGTACTTC.

A word on this clonotype: A clone one base away is much larger, so this may be a read error. The V call is TRBV4-1, the J call TRBJ1-5; D unresolved. The CDR3 runs to 14 residues. Germline V gene lookup returns CDR1 MGHRA and CDR2 YSYEKL. CDR3 region: CACSQDGEDQPQHF. The CDR3 DNA sequence: TGCGCCTGCAGCCAAGATGGAGAGGATCAGCCCCAGCATTTT.

This clonotype has ten or more counts. The V call is TRBV21-1, the J call TRBJ2-7; TRBD2, as called in the table, went unchecked against the DNA. TRBV21-1 is recorded as a pseudogene. The CDR3 totals 13 residues. CDR3 nucleotide sequence: TGTGCCAGCAGCAAATTTCGCCGGAGGGAGCAGTACTTC. Protein product: CASSKFRRREQYF.

This chain uses TRBV11-3 with TRBJ2-7, with D unclear. V lost 4 bases and J lost 2, with 12 bases in between. Germline V gene data show CDR1 as SGHNT and CDR2 as YENEEA. CDR3 length equals 14 residues. The CDR3 loop is CASSSHLAAYEQYF. The CDR3 DNA reads TGTGCCAGCAGCTCGCACCTGGCAGCCTACGAGCAGTACTTC.

This chain links TRBV12-5 with TRBJ2-1; 7 bases are a match to TRBD2. The germline gives CDR1 LGHNT, CDR2 FRNRAP. The CDR3 sequence is 14 residues long. J gave up 8 bases and V 1 base, and 5 bases lay outside the gene matches. This chain's CDR3 is CASGLAGGGDEQFF. The CDR3, as DNA: TGTGCTAGTGGTTTGGCGGGAGGTGGAGATGAGCAGTTCTTC.

This clonotype occurred a few times. The chain has TRBV27 and TRBJ2-6; 11 bases match TRBD2. The CDR3 is made up of 18 amino acids. The junction had 8 bases not matched to a gene; V was cut back by 7 bases and J by 0 bases. Germline V gives CDR1 MNHEY, CDR2 SMNVEV (reference sequence). The DNA for the CDR3 is TGTGCCAGCACGAGGTTAGCGGGAGGGTTCTCTGGGGCCAACGTCCTGACTTTC. Its translation: CASTRLAGGFSGANVLTF.

This chain links TRBV9 with TRBJ1-1; 7 bases align to TRBD1. This CDR3 is 16 amino acids long. Germline V gene sequence: CDR1 SGDLS, CDR2 YYNGEE. The ends lost 4 bases at V and 5 bases at J; junction bases unmatched: 14. Here the CDR3 DNA reads TGTGCCAGCAGCCCCGGGACAGAGCGAGGGAGAACTGAAGCTTTCTTT. This gives the protein CASSPGTERGRTEAFF. The whole variable domain, filled in from reference TRBV9 and TRBJ1-1, reads DSGVTQTPKHLITATGQRVTLRCSPRSGDLSVYWYQQSLDQGLQFLIQYYNGEERAKGNILERFSAQQFPDLHSELNLSSLELGDSALYFCASSPGTERGRTEAFFGQGTRLTVV.

This clonotype has a count of ten or more. This chain links TRBV7-7 with TRBJ2-3, with D perhaps being TRBD1 or TRBD2 (5 bases each). This CDR3 has 16 residues. V lost 5 bases, J lost 5 bases, and 20 bases lay in between. Germline V gives CDR1 SSHAT, CDR2 FNYEAQ (reference sequence). CDR3 protein: CASSPPPGTLGDTQYF. CDR3 bases: TGTGCCAGCAGCCCCCCTCCCGGGACCCTGGGAGATACGCAGTATTTT.

This clonotype appeared many times. V gene TRBV6-1 combines with J gene TRBJ2-5; D may be TRBD1 (5 bases). CDR1 and CDR2 (germline): MNHNS, SASEGT. Trimming took 6 bases from V and 3 from J, leaving 20 bases between them. The CDR3 covers 16 residues. The CDR3 is CASSLKADRDEETQYF. CDR3 nucleotide sequence: TGTGCCAGCAGCCTAAAAGCTGACAGAGACGAAGAGACCCAGTACTTC.

This clonotype was seen more than once but under ten times. The chain is built from TRBV6-7 and TRBJ1-4, with D maybe TRBD1 (6 bases). TRBV6-7 is placed among ORFs of uncertain function. The V gene lost 5 bases and the J gene lost 4 bases, with 14 bases spanning the gap. The CDR3 has 15 residues. The CDR3 region has the DNA TGTGCCAGCAGTCGCGGACAGAGACTTAATGAAAAACTGTTTTTT. Its protein is CASSRGQRLNEKLFF.

The rearrangement uses TRBV2 and TRBJ2-7, with TRBD2 matching 7 bases. Germline CDR1 and CDR2: SNHLY and FYNNEI. V lost 7 bases and J lost 3; bases outside the gene matches: 12. The CDR3 loop spans 15 amino acids. The DNA of the CDR3 is TGTGCCAGCACCGGCGATGGGGGGGGTCTCTACGAGCAGTACTTC. Translation: CASTGDGGGLYEQYF.

This clonotype has more than one count but fewer than ten. The V call is TRBV12-3 or TRBV12-4, the J call TRBJ2-5, with 8 bases fitting TRBD1. The V and J ends lost 5 bases and 5 bases, in that order; junction bases with no gene match: 7. The CDR3 is 14 amino acids. CDR3 sequence (DNA): TGTGCCAGCAGTAATCAGGGGGCGATGGAGACCCAGTACTTC. Translating gives CASSNQGAMETQYF.

The J gene is TRBJ2-7, the V gene TRBV2, with D hard to call. This CDR3 spans 10 amino acids. Germline assignment: CDR1 SNHLY and CDR2 FYNNEI. CDR3 amino acids: CASRAYEQYV. Written as DNA, the CDR3 is TGTGCTAGCCGAGCCTACGAGCAGTACGTC.

This clonotype was counted only a few times. V gene TRBV9 combines with J gene TRBJ2-3; 9 bases line up with TRBD2. The CDR3 covers 14 residues. The V segment lost 0 bases and the J segment 6 bases; nucleotides outside the gene matches: 2. CDR1 is SGDLS, CDR2 YYNGEE, per germline. CDR3 in DNA: TGTGCCAGCAGCGTAGTGGCGGGGGGGGATACGCAGTATTTT. It translates to CASSVVAGGDTQYF.

This clonotype was counted many times. The V gene is TRBV10-2, the J gene TRBJ2-1; D not resolved. The CDR3 is 15 amino acids. Trimming took 3 bases from V and 0 from J, leaving 9 bases between them. Germline V CDR1 and CDR2: WSHSY, SAAADI. The CDR3 sequence is CASSDQADSYNEQFF. The CDR3 bases are TGCGCCAGCAGTGATCAGGCTGACTCCTACAATGAGCAGTTCTTC.

This clonotype was detected a few times. The chain is built from TRBV3-1 and TRBJ2-3, with 10 bases matching TRBD2. Germline assignment: CDR1 LGHDT and CDR2 YNNKEL (reference sequence). CDR3 length: 17 residues. The J segment lost 2 bases and the V segment lost 0 bases, leaving 5 bases of the junction unmatched. The CDR3: CASSQEISGRATDTQYF. CDR3 DNA: TGTGCCAGCAGCCAAGAAATCAGCGGGAGGGCCACAGATACGCAGTATTTT.

The chain has TRBV6-1 and TRBJ2-7; D is ambiguous. The germline V and J ends were trimmed by 8 bases and 0 bases, with 11 bases remaining between them. CDR1 is MNHNS, CDR2 SASEGT, per germline. The CDR3 has 13 amino acids. The CDR3 protein is CASQIDNSYEQYF. The CDR3 DNA reads as TGTGCCAGCCAGATCGACAACTCCTACGAGCAGTACTTC.